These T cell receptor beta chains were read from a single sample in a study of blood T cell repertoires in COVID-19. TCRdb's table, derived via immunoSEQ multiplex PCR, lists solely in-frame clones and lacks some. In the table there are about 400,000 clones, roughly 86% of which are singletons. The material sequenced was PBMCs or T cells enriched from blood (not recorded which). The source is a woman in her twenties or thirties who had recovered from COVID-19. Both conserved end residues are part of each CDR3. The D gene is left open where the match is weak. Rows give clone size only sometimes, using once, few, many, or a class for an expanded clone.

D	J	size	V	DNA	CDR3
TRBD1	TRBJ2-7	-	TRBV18	TGTGCCAGCTCACCAGCCGGGGGCCGGGACAGGGGATTGTACGAGCAGTACTTC	CASSPAGGRDRGLYEQYF
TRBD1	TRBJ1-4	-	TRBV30	TGTGCCTGGAACAGGGGGCTGACTAATGAAAAACTGTTTTTT	CAWNRGLTNEKLFF
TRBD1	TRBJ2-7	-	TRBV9	TGTGCCAGCAGCGTAGGAGGGGGCGCATACGAGCAGTACTTC	CASSVGGGAYEQYF
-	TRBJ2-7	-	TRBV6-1	TGTGCCAGCAGTGAAGCGCGAGACAGGAGCTACGAGCAGTACTTC	CASSEARDRSYEQYF
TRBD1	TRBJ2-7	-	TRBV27	TGTGCCAGCAGTTTACCCTCACAAGGGACAGGGCAGAAGTACTTC	CASSLPSQGTGQKYF
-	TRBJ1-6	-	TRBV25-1	TGTGCCAGCAGTGAATCCCCCTTCGGGGATTCACCCCTCCACTTT	CASSESPFGDSPLHF
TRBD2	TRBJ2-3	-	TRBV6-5	TGTGCCAGCAGTCTAGCGGGAGGGGCTTGGGATACGCAGTATTTT	CASSLAGGAWDTQYF
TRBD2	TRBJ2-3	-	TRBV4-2	TGTGCCAGCAGCCAAGGTCGTAGGGAGGGCCGGGGCACAGATACGCAGTATTTT	CASSQGRREGRGTDTQYF
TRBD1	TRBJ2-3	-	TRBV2	TGTGCCAGCGAGGAAGACAGGGTAACAGATACGCAGTATTTT	CASEEDRVTDTQYF
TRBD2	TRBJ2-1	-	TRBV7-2	TGTGCCAGCAGCTTTAGCGGGGGGGCCCACAATGAGCAGTTCTTC	CASSFSGGAHNEQFF
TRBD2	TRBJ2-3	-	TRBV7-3	TGTGCCAGCAGCACGGGGACTAGCGGGGGGCGCACAGATACGCAGTATTTT	CASSTGTSGGRTDTQYF
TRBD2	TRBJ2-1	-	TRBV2	TGTGCCAGCAGTGAATCGGTGGGGGGGATCTACAATGAGCAGTTCTTC	CASSESVGGIYNEQFF
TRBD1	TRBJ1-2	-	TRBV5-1	TGCGCCAGCAGCACCCTGGGACAGGGGGATCCTGATGGCTACACCTTC	CASSTLGQGDPDGYTF
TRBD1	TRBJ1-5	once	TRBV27	TGTGCCAGCAGTTTAGGACAGGGGGGAAGCAATCAGCCCCAGCATTTT	CASSLGQGGSNQPQHF
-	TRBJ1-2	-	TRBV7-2	TGTGCCAGCAGCTTACTCGTACAGGGCCATGGCTACACCTTC	CASSLLVQGHGYTF